The rows below give T cell receptor beta chains drawn from one sample of a study of blood T cells in healthy people across ages. TCRdb reprocessed the 5' RACE reads via MiXCR and lists one record per CDR3 protein. Among a few hundred thousand distinct CDR3 sequences, approximately 52% were seen once, and the ten largest hold 45% to 55%. The sequenced sample was blood. These receptors all stem from a man aged 55 to 69 in good health. The conserved cysteine and the conserved F or W are not part of the CDR3 here. The order of the fields is J gene, V gene, CDR3 length, CDR3 protein.

J: TRBJ2-7; V: TRBV9; length: 13; CDR3: ASSVAGTELYEQY
J: TRBJ1-1; V: TRBV7-9; length: 16; CDR3: ASSPLVGQGFMNTEAF
J: TRBJ1-2; V: TRBV11-2; length: 11; CDR3: ASSFLPTYGYT
J: TRBJ2-3; V: TRBV11-2; length: 14; CDR3: ASSSLGADQRDTQY
J: TRBJ1-2; V: TRBV6-1; length: 13; CDR3: ASSRVVGEVGGYT
J: TRBJ2-5; V: TRBV11-2; length: 14; CDR3: ASSLGPRVPPNEQY
J: TRBJ2-3; V: TRBV28; length: 10; CDR3: ASSSGTDTQY
J: TRBJ2-1; V: TRBV3-1; length: 12; CDR3: ARSQDGLHNEQF
J: TRBJ2-1; V: TRBV11-2; length: 10; CDR3: ASSSNQGTQF
J: TRBJ1-6; V: TRBV14; length: 12; CDR3: ASSQETYNSPLH
J: NA; V: TRBV6-6; length: 13; CDR3: ASSYSGQQGGEQY
J: TRBJ2-7; V: TRBV7-2; length: 13; CDR3: ASRDRDGVSYEQY
J: TRBJ2-1; V: TRBV27; length: 11; CDR3: ATAGTRKNEQF
J: TRBJ2-3; V: TRBV6-2/TRBV6-3; length: 11; CDR3: ASRTISTDTQY
J: TRBJ1-2; V: TRBV21-1; length: 12; CDR3: ASSRDSVNYGYT
J: TRBJ2-3; V: TRBV11-1; length: 13; CDR3: ASCRGLHETDTQY
J: TRBJ1-5; V: TRBV7-2; length: 13; CDR3: ASREAGPSNQPQH
J: TRBJ1-4; V: TRBV5-1; length: 13; CDR3: ASSFGTADNEKLF
J: TRBJ2-5; V: TRBV2; length: 12; CDR3: ARGRDVDQETQY
J: NA; V: TRBV6-1; length: 12; CDR3: ASSERASEYEQY
J: TRBJ1-6; V: TRBV20-1; length: 14; CDR3: SAYEGVWSYNSLLH
J: TRBJ2-3; V: TRBV5-1; length: 13; CDR3: ASSLGRGITDTQY
J: TRBJ2-7; V: TRBV3-1; length: 10; CDR3: ASSPPFYEQY
J: TRBJ2-7; V: TRBV3-1; length: 9; CDR3: ASSAPYEQY
J: TRBJ1-2; V: TRBV3-1; length: 13; CDR3: ASSQDRGQNYGYT
J: TRBJ2-7; V: TRBV6-2/TRBV6-3; length: 13; CDR3: ASRTDGGLSYEQY
J: TRBJ2-5; V: TRBV20-1; length: 11; CDR3: SAPRGTQETQY
J: TRBJ2-3; V: TRBV7-7; length: 12; CDR3: ASSLGNRADTQY
J: TRBJ2-7; V: TRBV7-2; length: 16; CDR3: ASSLTGLKQGGRDEQY
J: TRBJ2-1; V: TRBV24-1; length: 11; CDR3: ATSDLLGSRQF
J: TRBJ2-5; V: TRBV7-2; length: 14; CDR3: ASSLDGGGPWNEQY
J: TRBJ1-5; V: TRBV24-1; length: 10; CDR3: ATSDGLQPQH
J: TRBJ1-4; V: TRBV20-1; length: 11; CDR3: SASRDKNEKLF
J: TRBJ2-3; V: TRBV11-2; length: 13; CDR3: ASSPWTSGGDTQY
J: TRBJ1-1; V: TRBV29-1; length: 11; CDR3: SGTGLGNTEAF
J: NA; V: TRBV25-1; length: 12; CDR3: TSVRGGFQETQY
J: TRBJ2-7; V: TRBV25-1; length: 12; CDR3: ASSDYGANYEQY
J: TRBJ2-1; V: TRBV20-1; length: 11; CDR3: RAREYSYNEQF
J: TRBJ2-3; V: TRBV6-5; length: 14; CDR3: ASSYFRQAGTDTQY
J: TRBJ2-3; V: TRBV12-5; length: 13; CDR3: ASGPFGGRTDTQY
J: TRBJ1-5; V: TRBV7-2; length: 14; CDR3: ASSPRGGNSNQPQH
J: TRBJ2-1; V: TRBV7-2; length: 14; CDR3: ASSLAGGFSYNEQF
J: TRBJ2-6; V: TRBV28; length: 13; CDR3: ASTRQGGGANVLT
J: NA; V: TRBV12-3/TRBV12-4; length: 12; CDR3: ASSPGLAVETQY
J: TRBJ2-1; V: TRBV6-1; length: 13; CDR3: ASSPSGGLGNEQF
J: TRBJ2-3; V: TRBV25-1; length: 14; CDR3: ASSEFERGGTDTQY
J: TRBJ2-7; V: TRBV4-2; length: 16; CDR3: ASSQDLRLSGGAYEQY
J: TRBJ1-2; V: TRBV18; length: 11; CDR3: ASSPPGLYGYT